This passage covers 29 T cell receptor beta chains from one sample sequenced in a study of TIL therapy for anti-PD-1-resistant metastatic lung cancer. Sequencing used immunoSEQ v3. The repertoire was sequenced with immunoSEQ multiplex PCR; TCRdb's copy has only in-frame clones and lacks some. The table records 50,000 or so clones, around 64% of them present only once. Time point meaning: pre-treatment sample, taken before nivolumab and TIL therapy. Tumor tissue came from excised metastases, mostly pleural nodules or supraclavicular lymph nodes. Sequenced material: tumor tissue, taken at baseline. These receptors originate from a person aged 25 to 79 with non-small cell lung cancer.

The rearrangement links TRBV30 to TRBJ1-1, with D tentatively TRBD1 (6 bases). Trimming took off 2 bases at V and 3 bases at J, with 13 bases between the two ends. This CDR3 is built from 14 residues. CDR1 is GTSNPN and CDR2 is SVGIG in the germline V gene (reference sequence). The CDR3 region has the DNA TGTGCCTGGAGTCCCGGGACACTCCACACTGAAGCTTTCTTT. Amino acids: CAWSPGTLHTEAFF.

The chain links TRBV11-2 to TRBJ2-3; D tentatively reads TRBD1 or TRBD2 (5 bases each). V lost 0 bases, J lost 2 bases, and 15 bases lay in between. Germline V lookup: CDR1 SGHAT, CDR2 FQNNGV. The CDR3 sequence is 17 residues long. This CDR3 reads CASSLDAGRLDTDTQYF. The CDR3 DNA is TGTGCCAGCAGCTTAGATGCAGGGAGATTAGACACAGATACGCAGTATTTT.

This clone was detected only once. This chain connects TRBV2 to TRBJ2-5; 11 nucleotides align to TRBD2. Germline CDR1 reads SNHLY; CDR2 reads FYNNEI. CDR3 length: 14 residues. V trimming: 7 bases; J trimming: 5 bases; junction bases outside the gene matches: 6. This chain's CDR3 is CASNSGGALETQYF. The CDR3, as DNA: TGTGCCAGCAATAGCGGGGGGGCGTTGGAGACCCAGTACTTC. Combining the CDR3 with reference TRBV2 and TRBJ2-5 gives the whole variable domain EPEVTQTPSHQVTQMGQEVILRCVPISNHLYFYWYRQILGQKVEFLVSFYNNEISEKSEIFDDQFSVERPDGSNFTLKIRSTKLEDSAMYFCASNSGGALETQYFGPGTRLLVL.

V and J are TRBV5-4 and TRBJ2-3; 9 nucleotides match TRBD2. The V gene's germline CDR1 is SGHNT and CDR2 YYREEE (reference sequence). With 1 base clipped from V and 1 base from J, the junction kept 4 bases outside the gene matches. The CDR3 is 16 residues long. The CDR3, as DNA: TGTGCCAGCAGCTTGTATCGCGGGGGGGGCACAGATACGCAGTATTTT. It yields the protein CASSLYRGGGTDTQYF. Variable domain in full (rest from reference TRBV5-4 and TRBJ2-3): ETGVTQSPTHLIKTRGQQVTLRCSSQSGHNTVSWYQQALGQGPQFIFQYYREEENGRGNFPPRFSGLQFPNYSSELNVNALELDDSALYLCASSLYRGGGTDTQYFGPGTRLTVL.

This clone was detected only once. The J gene is TRBJ2-6, the V gene TRBV6-6, with 8 bases lining up with TRBD1. This CDR3 is built from 15 residues. Germline loops: CDR1 MNHNY, CDR2 SVGAGI (reference sequence). The ends lost 6 bases at V and 0 bases at J; junction bases unmatched: 1. The CDR3 spells CASRDRVSGANVLTF. The CDR3 DNA reads TGTGCCAGCAGGGACAGGGTCTCTGGGGCCAACGTCCTGACTTTC.

The chain recombines TRBV7-8 with TRBJ1-3; D gene unclear. The CDR3 length is 13 residues. Germline V CDR1 and CDR2: SGHVS, FQNEAQ. V lost 5 bases, J lost 6 bases, and 11 bases lay in between. The CDR3 here is CASSPSLLNTIYF. In nucleotides, the CDR3 is TGTGCCAGCAGCCCTTCATTATTAAACACCATATATTTT.

CDR3 nucleotide sequence: TGTGCCAGCAGTGAGGCAGGGGCGGACGAGCAGTACTTC. It is translated as CASSEAGADEQYF. The chain is built from TRBV25-1 and TRBJ2-7; TRBD1 might be the D (6 bases). Germline CDR1 is MGHDK and CDR2 is SYGVNS. V was cut by 3 bases and J by 5 bases, with 11 bases left in between. The CDR3 length is 13 residues.

V gene TRBV5-8 combines with J gene TRBJ2-2; 9 bases match TRBD1. V was pared by 0 bases and J by 7 bases, with 4 bases of the junction left unmatched. CDR1 SGHTS and CDR2 YDEGEE come from the germline V gene. The CDR3 has 15 residues. The CDR3 sequence is CASSLVTGQGGELFF. CDR3 nucleotide sequence: TGTGCCAGCAGCTTGGTTACGGGACAGGGCGGGGAGCTGTTTTTT.

The chain uses TRBV6-1 and TRBJ2-4, with 7 bases matching TRBD1. Germline-derived CDR1 and CDR2 are MNHNS and SASEGT. The CDR3 is 14 amino acids. V shed 6 bases, J shed 2 bases, and the junction held 4 bases outside the gene matches. As DNA, the CDR3 is TGTGCCAGCAGCCAACAGGGGACCAAAAACATTCAGTACTTC. Its protein is CASSQQGTKNIQYF.

The V gene is TRBV21-1, the J gene TRBJ1-4; the table's D call TRBD1 went unverified against the DNA. TRBV21-1 is a listed pseudogene. The CDR3 runs 15 residues. Here the CDR3 DNA reads TGTGCCAGCACCGCGGGGGACAGGGTTTCCGAAAAACTGTTTTTT. Protein product: CASTAGDRVSEKLFF.

V usage is TRBV4-1 and J usage is TRBJ2-7; no reliable D call. CDR1 and CDR2 from the germline V gene are MGHRA and YSYEKL. This CDR3 is built from 13 residues. V was trimmed by 0 bases and J by 5 bases, leaving 8 bases between them. Here the CDR3 DNA reads TGCGCCAGCAGCCAAGAGCCCAATAACGAGCAGTACTTC. Amino acid sequence: CASSQEPNNEQYF.

The chain employs TRBV19 and TRBJ1-1, with 7 bases aligning to TRBD1. Trimming at V came to 6 bases and at J to 8 bases, leaving 9 bases not matched to a gene. The CDR3 spans 13 residues. In germline, CDR1 is LNHDA, CDR2 SQIVND (reference sequence). The CDR3 protein is CASRGTVVLEAFF. CDR3 sequence (DNA): TGTGCCAGTAGAGGGACAGTAGTTTTGGAAGCTTTCTTT.

This clone was picked up one time. V is TRBV19 and J is TRBJ2-2; 7 positions match TRBD1. The ends lost 6 bases at V and 7 bases at J; junction bases unmatched: 5. CDR1 is LNHDA and CDR2 is SQIVND in the germline V gene (reference sequence). This CDR3 region has 13 residues. CDR3 DNA sequence: TGTGCCAGTAGCACAGACAGGGACGGGGAGCTGTTTTTT. Amino acids: CASSTDRDGELFF.

The chain uses TRBV5-6 and TRBJ2-7; the match to TRBD1 covers 7 bases. The CDR3 contains 16 residues. Germline CDR1 SGHDT, CDR2 YYEEEE. After removal of 7 bases from V and 3 bases from J, the junction contained 16 bases not matched to a gene. This CDR3 is CASGTSFGQVDYEQYF. CDR3 in DNA: TGTGCCAGCGGAACGAGCTTCGGACAGGTTGACTACGAGCAGTACTTC.

The V and J genes are TRBV29-1 and TRBJ2-7; possibly TRBD2 for D (6 bases). Germline lookup yields CDR1 SQVTM and CDR2 ANQGSEA. This CDR3 contains 14 residues. The V and J ends lost 3 bases and 5 bases respectively, with 17 bases between them. CDR3 protein: CSVERGFNGDEQYF. The CDR3 DNA reads as TGCAGCGTTGAGCGGGGATTCAATGGGGACGAGCAGTACTTC.

The count of this clone is one. The V and J genes are TRBV30 and TRBJ1-5; D might be TRBD1 (5 bases). The V end was cut by 3 bases, the J end by 7 bases, with 13 bases between. From germline, CDR1 is GTSNPN and CDR2 SVGIG (reference sequence). The CDR3 has 13 amino acids. The DNA of the CDR3 is TGTGCCTGGAGCTTCAGGGAGACGCAGCCCCAGCATTTT. Protein: CAWSFRETQPQHF.

This rearrangement joins TRBV19 to TRBJ1-2; the D gene is possibly TRBD1 (5 bases). Germline-derived CDR1 and CDR2 are LNHDA and SQIVND (reference sequence). CDR3 length: 14 amino acids. The V and J ends lost 10 bases and 4 bases respectively, with 19 bases between them. The CDR3 region has the DNA TGTGCCACCACGGGGCAGCCTGGGGTCTATGGCTACACCTTC. It specifies CATTGQPGVYGYTF.

CDR3 nucleotides: TGTGCCAGCAGAGGACAGATGAACACCGGGGAGCTGTTTTTT. It is translated as CASRGQMNTGELFF. The chain uses TRBV25-1 and TRBJ2-2, with D possibly matching TRBD1 (6 bases). The CDR3 sequence is 14 residues long. V was pared by 6 bases and J by 1 base, with 9 bases between. Germline V gene sequence: CDR1 MGHDK, CDR2 SYGVNS.

The V gene is TRBV18, the J gene TRBJ1-6, with 7 bases aligning to TRBD1. Germline CDR1 is KGHSH and CDR2 is LQKENI. Trimming at V came to 3 bases and at J to 7 bases, leaving 3 bases not matched to a gene. The CDR3 is 14 amino acids. The CDR3 sequence is CASSPTGKNSPLHF. In nucleotides, the CDR3 is TGTGCCAGCTCACCGACAGGGAAAAATTCACCCCTCCACTTT.

As regards this clone: Other DNA sequences in this specimen translate into the identical CDR3. The V and J genes are TRBV6-6 and TRBJ2-7; D is ambiguous. The CDR3 runs 12 residues. The germline V gene has CDR1 MNHNY and CDR2 SVGAGI (reference sequence). Trimming left V 0 bases short and J 3 bases short, with 3 bases between. CDR3 sequence (DNA): TGTGCCAGCAGTTACTCGAGCTACGAGCAGTACTTC. Its protein product is CASSYSSYEQYF.

This chain joins TRBV27 and TRBJ2-7, with 7 bases identical to TRBD1. The length of the CDR3 is 14 residues. CDR1 and CDR2 (germline): MNHEY, SMNVEV (reference sequence). V lost 1 base to trimming and J lost 7 bases; unmatched junction nucleotides: 7. The CDR3 nucleotides are TGTGCCAGCAGTTTATATCCCGGGACAGTAGAGCAGTACTTC. As protein: CASSLYPGTVEQYF.

This chain connects TRBV11-2 to TRBJ2-7; 10 nucleotides agree with TRBD1. Germline V gene data show CDR1 as SGHAT and CDR2 as FQNNGV. CDR3 length: 16 residues. Losses at the gene ends were 3 bases for V and 5 bases for J; bases not matched to a gene: 10. For the CDR3, the DNA is TGTGCCAGCAGCTTGAATCCGGGACAGGGGTCCAACGAGCAGTACTTC. Its protein is CASSLNPGQGSNEQYF.

The table lists this clone with a count of one. The rearrangement links TRBV19 to TRBJ2-1; tentative D call: TRBD1 (6 bases). Per germline, CDR1 LNHDA and CDR2 SQIVND (reference sequence). V dropped 5 bases and J dropped 9 bases, with 20 bases sitting between them. The length of the CDR3 is 15 residues. This CDR3 reads CASSFGTGMGAEQFF. For the CDR3, the DNA is TGTGCCAGTAGTTTTGGGACCGGGATGGGGGCTGAGCAGTTCTTC.

This clone has a handful of counts. The V gene is TRBV11-2, the J gene TRBJ1-4, with D possibly being TRBD1 (6 bases). With 6 bases removed from V and 4 bases from J, the gap between germline ends came to 15 bases. CDR1 is SGHAT and CDR2 is FQNNGV in the germline V gene. The CDR3 loop spans 15 amino acids. The CDR3 nucleotides read TGTGCCAGCAGGTTACAGGGATCGAGTAATGAAAAACTGTTTTTT. Encoded protein: CASRLQGSSNEKLFF.

This chain joins TRBV9 and TRBJ2-3, with 8 bases that match TRBD2. The CDR3 runs to 16 residues. Unmatched junction bases numbered 5, after V lost 0 bases and J lost 2 bases. Germline V gene lookup returns CDR1 SGDLS and CDR2 YYNGEE. The CDR3 region is CASSVDRAGVTDTQYF. DNA of the CDR3: TGTGCCAGCAGCGTAGACCGAGCGGGGGTCACAGATACGCAGTATTTT.

This clone has a single count. The chain employs TRBV6-1 and TRBJ1-5; D remains ambiguous. Germline loops: CDR1 MNHNS, CDR2 SASEGT. The CDR3 loop spans 16 amino acids. Trimming removed 0 bases at V and 1 base at J, with 10 bases between. Here the CDR3 reads CASSEAWRGSNQPQHF. DNA of the CDR3: TGTGCCAGCAGTGAAGCCTGGCGAGGCAGCAATCAGCCCCAGCATTTT.

The rearrangement links TRBV27 to TRBJ2-3, with 9 bases lining up with TRBD1. There are 15 residues in the CDR3. CDR1 and CDR2 from the germline V gene are MNHEY and SMNVEV (reference sequence). V shed 2 bases and J 6 bases; nucleotides not matched to a gene: 6. CDR3: CASSLGTGSADTQYF. CDR3 DNA sequence: TGTGCCAGCAGTTTAGGGACAGGGTCCGCGGATACGCAGTATTTT.

This clone came up once. The rearrangement uses TRBV6-6 and TRBJ2-7; TRBD2 agrees at 7 bases. CDR3 length equals 16 residues. CDR1 and CDR2 (germline): MNHNY, SVGAGI (reference sequence). J lost 4 bases, V lost 1 base, and 10 bases had no gene match. CDR3 loop: CASSYWLAGVKYEQYF. The CDR3 nucleotides read TGTGCCAGCAGTTACTGGTTGGCGGGAGTCAAGTACGAGCAGTACTTC.

The V and J genes are TRBV2 and TRBJ1-4; D is uncertain. The V gene lost 3 bases and the J gene lost 14 bases, with 13 bases spanning the gap. This CDR3 has 12 residues. CDR1 and CDR2 (germline): SNHLY, FYNNEI. The CDR3 nucleotides read TGTGCCAGCAGTGATTCCCGGCCGAGCCTGTTTTTT. Residues: CASSDSRPSLFF.